This record looks at one T cell receptor beta chain sequence and its context. Its cognate antigen is unknown. This entry belongs to a study of monozygotic twins with inflammatory bowel disease. Study findings and constraints: Sharing of clonotypes with others was lower in IBD patients than in healthy twins, and this was especially so with disease activity. There was no way to distinguish the different T cell subtypes.

Used for each TCR library was about 3,200 ng of total RNA. Both the TCRalpha cDNA and the TCRbeta cDNA were taken through two nested PCRs, lasting about 15 and 9 cycles. TCRdb reworked the 5' RACE reads into one entry per CDR3 protein, no DNA. This sample's table has fewer than 400,000 distinct CDR3 sequences. The CDR3 runs to 14 residues. CDR1 is MNHEY and CDR2 is SVGAGI in the germline V gene. This receptor was obtained from a human donor with ulcerative colitis or Crohn's disease, or a healthy co-twin of an affected twin (not recorded which). The chain links TRBV6-5 to TRBJ2-5. The sequencing sample was made of blood. The CDR3 loop is CASSHPELAGTQYF.